One and the same sample provided the 14 T cell receptor beta chains below, sequenced in a study of blood T cell repertoires in COVID-19. The table came from immunoSEQ multiplex PCR; TCRdb's copy has only in-frame clones and leaves some out. The sample includes fewer than 500,000 clones, around 87% of them seen just once. Sample: PBMCs or T cells enriched from blood (not recorded which). All receptors derive from a young man who had recovered from COVID-19.

CDR3 region: CASSLSVREGPQHF. The CDR3 nucleotides are TGTGCCAGCAGCTTGTCGGTCCGGGAAGGGCCCCAGCATTTT. V is TRBV5-5 and J is TRBJ1-5; D unclear. CDR1 is SGHKS, CDR2 YYEKEE, per germline (reference sequence). V gave up 1 base and J gave up 9 bases, with 14 bases separating them. The length of the CDR3 is 14 residues.

The chain links TRBV18 to TRBJ1-4, with D possibly being TRBD1 (6 bases). The CDR3 loop spans 19 amino acids. The germline V and J ends were trimmed by 2 bases and 0 bases, with 19 bases remaining between them. CDR1 and CDR2 from the germline V gene are KGHSH and LQKENI. The CDR3 DNA sequence: TGTGCCAGCTCACCAACCTTTGGGGGCGCGGGTGCAACTAATGAAAAACTGTTTTTT. It yields the protein CASSPTFGGAGATNEKLFF.

V gene TRBV4-1 combines with J gene TRBJ1-1, with TRBD1 as a possible D gene (5 bases). This CDR3 contains 15 residues. Germline values: CDR1 MGHRA, CDR2 YSYEKL. V was clipped by 1 base and J by 0 bases, with 9 bases between them. The CDR3: CASSQGPGLNTEAFF. DNA for the CDR3: TGCGCCAGCAGCCAAGGTCCAGGGTTGAACACTGAAGCTTTCTTT.

The V call is TRBV5-1, the J call TRBJ1-3; TRBD1 matches at 8 bases. Germline lookup yields CDR1 SGHRS and CDR2 YFSETQ. Trimming took 1 base from V and 4 from J; bases not matched to a gene: 4. CDR3 length equals 15 residues. The CDR3 DNA follows: TGCGCCAGCAGCTTGCAGGGGGCGCGGGGAAACACCATATATTTT. The encoded protein is CASSLQGARGNTIYF. Complete variable domain (other parts from reference TRBV5-1 and TRBJ1-3): KAGVTQTPRYLIKTRGQQVTLSCSPISGHRSVSWYQQTPGQGLQFLFEYFSETQRNKGNFPGRFSGRQFSNSRSEMNVSTLELGDSALYLCASSLQGARGNTIYFGEGSWLTVV.

The chain employs TRBV7-9 and TRBJ1-5; a possible D gene is TRBD1 (6 bases). The germline V gene encodes CDR1 SEHNR and CDR2 FQNEAQ (reference sequence). CDR3 length equals 16 residues. The V gene lost 8 bases and the J gene lost 3 bases, with 20 bases spanning the gap. In nucleotides, the CDR3 is TGTGCCAGCCCCCGAGGACGACAGGTGTTCAATCAGCCCCAGCATTTT. This gives the protein CASPRGRQVFNQPQHF.

The chain employs TRBV18 and TRBJ1-5, with 8 bases fitting TRBD1. V lost 2 bases, J lost 8 bases, and 14 bases stayed unmatched. The CDR3 spans 17 residues. Germline V gene lookup returns CDR1 KGHSH and CDR2 LQKENI. The CDR3: CASSPVKTGVKGKPQHF. The CDR3 DNA reads TGTGCCAGCTCACCAGTAAAGACAGGGGTTAAAGGCAAGCCCCAGCATTTT.

V gene TRBV6-4 combines with J gene TRBJ2-2; D may be TRBD1 (5 bases). Germline values: CDR1 MRHNA, CDR2 SNTAGT. The CDR3 has 14 amino acids. V lost 2 bases and J 6 bases, leaving 10 bases between the germline ends. CDR3 amino acids: CASSDSRAPGELFF. As DNA, the CDR3 is TGTGCCAGCAGTGACAGCAGGGCCCCCGGGGAGCTGTTTTTT.

The chain uses TRBV7-3 and TRBJ1-1; maybe TRBD1 (6 bases). Germline V gene sequence: CDR1 SGHTA, CDR2 FQGTGA. V lost 5 bases and J lost 2, with 12 bases in between. The CDR3 spans 14 residues. The CDR3 region is CASSLVGQNTEAFF. CDR3 sequence (DNA): TGTGCCAGCAGCCTAGTGGGACAAAACACTGAAGCTTTCTTT.

The V gene is TRBV3-1 (or the pseudogene TRBV3-2), the J gene TRBJ1-2; TRBD1 matches 11 bases. The CDR3 has 14 amino acids. V lost 0 bases and J lost 8; bases outside the gene matches: 2. Germline lookup yields CDR1 LGHDT and CDR2 YNNKEL (reference sequence). The CDR3 DNA is TGTGCCAGCAGCCAAGAGGACAGGGGGCAAGGCTACACCTTC. Its translation is CASSQEDRGQGYTF.

This clone was detected only once. This chain connects TRBV5-1 to TRBJ2-6; D not resolved. The CDR3 length is 16 residues. CDR1 SGHRS and CDR2 YFSETQ come from the germline V gene. The germline V and J ends were trimmed by 0 bases and 0 bases, with 7 bases remaining between them. CDR3 nucleotides: TGCGCCAGCAGCTTGGGATTACACTCTGGGGCCAACGTCCTGACTTTC. Its protein is CASSLGLHSGANVLTF.

The chain combines TRBV28 with TRBJ1-2; TRBD1 is a possible D gene (6 bases). Germline loops: CDR1 MDHEN, CDR2 SYDVKM. With 6 bases removed from V and 4 bases from J, the gap between germline ends came to 15 bases. This CDR3 is built from 14 residues. The CDR3 DNA reads TGTGCCAGCAGGAAACCGGGACAAGTCTATGGCTACACCTTC. It encodes CASRKPGQVYGYTF.

The genes are TRBV5-1 and TRBJ1-4; tentative D call: TRBD1 (6 bases). V gave up 3 bases and J gave up 5 bases, with 17 bases separating them. This CDR3 comprises 16 residues. The germline CDR1 and CDR2 sequences are SGHRS and YFSETQ. This CDR3 is CASSWTPGTLNEKLFF. The CDR3 DNA is TGCGCCAGCAGCTGGACTCCCGGGACACTGAATGAAAAACTGTTTTTT.

This rearrangement joins TRBV2 to TRBJ2-1; 9 bases agree with TRBD2. Germline V lookup: CDR1 SNHLY, CDR2 FYNNEI. V lost 8 bases, J lost 4 bases, and 12 bases stayed unmatched. This CDR3 has 16 residues. The CDR3: CASALDPSGVYNEQFF. The CDR3 DNA follows: TGTGCCAGCGCCCTGGATCCTAGCGGGGTATACAATGAGCAGTTCTTC. Full variable domain (remainder filled in from reference TRBV2 and TRBJ2-1): EPEVTQTPSHQVTQMGQEVILRCVPISNHLYFYWYRQILGQKVEFLVSFYNNEISEKSEIFDDQFSVERPDGSNFTLKIRSTKLEDSAMYFCASALDPSGVYNEQFFGPGTRLTVL.

The chain is built from TRBV12-5 and TRBJ2-2; tentative D call: TRBD1 (5 bases). V gave up 8 bases and J gave up 7 bases, with 17 bases separating them. Germline loops: CDR1 LGHNT, CDR2 FRNRAP. The CDR3 has 14 residues. CDR3 bases: TGTGCTAGTTCAATTCGACTGGACATCGGGGAGCTGTTTTTT. The encoded protein is CASSIRLDIGELFF.